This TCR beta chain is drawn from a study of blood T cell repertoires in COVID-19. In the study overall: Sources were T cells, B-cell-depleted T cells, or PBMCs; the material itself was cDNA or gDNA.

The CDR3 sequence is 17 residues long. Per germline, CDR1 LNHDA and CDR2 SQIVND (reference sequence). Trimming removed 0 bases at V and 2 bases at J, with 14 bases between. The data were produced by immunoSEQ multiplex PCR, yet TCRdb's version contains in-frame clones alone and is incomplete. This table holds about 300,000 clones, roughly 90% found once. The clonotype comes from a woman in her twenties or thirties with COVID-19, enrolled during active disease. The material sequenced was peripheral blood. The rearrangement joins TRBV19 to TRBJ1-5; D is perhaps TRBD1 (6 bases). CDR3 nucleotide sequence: TGTGCCAGTAGTATAGATTTTGAGGGGGTAGGCAATCAGCCCCAGCATTTT. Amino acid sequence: CASSIDFEGVGNQPQHF.